The rows below give T cell receptor beta chains drawn from one sample of a study of CD8 T cells in ankylosing spondylitis. TCRdb re-analysed the 5' RACE reads in MiXCR, keeping a single row per CDR3 protein. The sample lists some 100,000 distinct CDR3 sequences; roughly 8% were seen once. The sequencing input was blood, either unsorted or a sorted T cell fraction (not recorded which). The receptor source for this set is a male donor with ankylosing spondylitis or in good health (not recorded which). The CDR3 runs from the conserved cysteine through the conserved F or W. The D gene is left open where the match is weak. Size is omitted from some rows. Given values are once, few, many or a class for expanded clones.

abundance	d_gene	v_gene	j_gene	CDR3aa	CDR3nt
many	-	TRBV12-3/TRBV12-4	TRBJ2-1	CASSLRDSGQFF	TGTGCCAGCAGTCTCCGGGACTCAGGACAGTTCTTC
many	TRBD1	TRBV7-6	TRBJ1-6	CASSSQGAYNSPLHF	TGTGCCAGCAGCTCTCAGGGGGCCTATAATTCACCCCTCCACTTT
large	-	TRBV4-1	TRBJ1-2	CASSQEQGPNGYTF	TGCGCCAGCAGCCAAGAGCAGGGTCCGAACGGCTACACCTTC
many	-	TRBV7-9	TRBJ2-5	CASSLPPQETQYF	TGTGCCAGCAGCTTACCCCCCCAAGAGACCCAGTACTTC
-	-	TRBV7-2	TRBJ2-1	CASRVTAANTYNEQFF	TGTGCCAGCAGGGTCACGGCAGCGAATACCTACAATGAGCAGTTCTTC
many	-	TRBV7-2	TRBJ2-3	CASSFVWGSTDTQYF	TGTGCCAGCAGCTTTGTATGGGGGAGCACAGATACGCAGTATTTT
many	-	TRBV30	TRBJ1-1	CAWSVKVSNTEAFF	TGTGCCTGGAGTGTAAAGGTTTCTAACACTGAAGCTTTCTTT
many	-	TRBV7-8	TRBJ2-4	CASSLALAKNIQYF	TGTGCCAGCAGCTTAGCACTAGCCAAAAACATTCAGTACTTC
many	TRBD2	TRBV29-1	TRBJ2-5	CSSGGGGETQYF	TGCAGCAGCGGCGGGGGAGGAGAGACCCAGTACTTC
many	TRBD1	TRBV6-2/TRBV6-3	TRBJ2-7	CASSTRTGTYEQYF	TGTGCCAGCAGTACAAGGACAGGGACCTACGAGCAGTACTTC
many	-	TRBV5-6	TRBJ2-3	CASSSYSRTDTQYF	TGTGCCAGCAGCTCTTATAGTCGCACAGATACGCAGTATTTT
many	TRBD2	TRBV9	TRBJ2-6	CASSVGAGTRFSGANVLTF	TGTGCCAGCAGCGTAGGGGCAGGGACTAGATTCTCTGGGGCCAACGTCCTGACTTTC
many	-	TRBV4-3	TRBJ1-3	CASSQDRAGNTIYF	TGCGCCAGCAGCCAAGACAGGGCTGGAAACACCATATATTTT
few	-	TRBV7-9	TRBJ1-6	CASSPTYLNNSPLHF	TGTGCCAGCAGCCCGACTTACCTTAATAATTCACCCCTCCACTTT
many	TRBD2	TRBV3-1	TRBJ2-5	CASSPRGTSARETQYF	TGTGCCAGCAGCCCGAGGGGGACTAGCGCCCGGGAGACCCAGTACTTC
many	TRBD2	TRBV20-1	TRBJ2-3	CSARDQWEGRVDTQYF	TGCAGTGCTAGAGATCAATGGGAGGGCCGGGTAGATACGCAGTATTTT
many	-	TRBV10-3	TRBJ2-3	CAISGEPASTDTQYF	TGTGCCATCAGCGGAGAACCGGCTAGCACAGATACGCAGTATTTT
many	TRBD2	TRBV5-1	TRBJ2-7	CASSIAGVAYEQYF	TGCGCCAGCAGCATAGCGGGAGTAGCATACGAGCAGTACTTC
many	-	TRBV20-1	TRBJ1-4	CSARLVDEKLFF	TGCAGTGCTAGACTGGTGGATGAAAAACTGTTTTTT
few	-	TRBV11-2	TRBJ2-2	CASSLGYSTGELFF	TGTGCCAGCAGCTTAGGTTATAGCACCGGGGAGCTGTTTTTT
-	-	TRBV12-3/TRBV12-4	TRBJ1-5	CATCLRYAKPQHF	TGTGCCACCTGTTTGAGGTACGCGAAGCCCCAGCATTTT
many	TRBD1	TRBV29-1	TRBJ1-1	CSHKTGLNTEAFF	TGCAGCCATAAGACAGGGCTGAACACTGAAGCTTTCTTT
many	TRBD2	TRBV5-1	TRBJ2-1	CASSLARPSGSMNEQFF	TGCGCCAGCAGCTTGGCCCGCCCTAGCGGGAGTATGAATGAGCAGTTCTTC
few	TRBD2	TRBV12-3/TRBV12-4	TRBJ2-5	CASSSSGETQYF	TGTGCCAGCAGTTCTAGCGGAGAGACCCAGTACTTC
many	-	TRBV7-2	TRBJ1-1	CASSLAGGEAFF	TGTGCCAGCAGCTTGGCGGGGGGTGAAGCTTTCTTT
many	TRBD2	TRBV4-3	TRBJ2-1	CASSQESTFGRGNNEQFF	TGCGCCAGCAGCCAAGAGTCCACTTTTGGGCGGGGGAACAATGAGCAGTTCTTC
many	TRBD2	TRBV20-1	TRBJ2-1	CSASRWTSGYNEQFF	TGCAGTGCCAGTCGCTGGACTAGCGGCTACAATGAGCAGTTCTTC
-	-	TRBV5-1	TRBJ2-5	CASTPSPTVQETQYF	TGCGCCAGCACCCCATCCCCGACAGTCCAAGAGACCCAGTACTTC
many	TRBD2	TRBV6-5	TRBJ2-3	CASSYPGLAGGIDTQYF	TGTGCCAGCAGTTACCCGGGACTAGCGGGAGGGATAGATACGCAGTATTTT
few	TRBD1	TRBV14	TRBJ2-5	CASSLDRGQETQYF	TGTGCCAGCAGCCTGGACAGGGGGCAAGAGACCCAGTACTTC
many	-	TRBV4-2	TRBJ1-1	CASSHRGGRMNTEAFF	TGTGCCAGCAGCCACCGGGGGGGCAGGATGAACACTGAAGCTTTCTTT
many	TRBD1	TRBV29-1	TRBJ2-5	CSVEAIPGQGAPWETQYF	TGCAGCGTAGAAGCGATACCGGGACAGGGCGCCCCTTGGGAGACCCAGTACTTC
many	-	TRBV4-3	TRBJ2-5	CASSQGEGRETQYF	TGCGCCAGCAGCCAAGGAGAAGGGAGAGAGACCCAGTACTTC
-	-	TRBV7-9	TRBJ2-1	CASSLAGGRTYNEQFF	TGTGCCAGCAGCTTAGCGGGGGGCAGGACCTACAATGAGCAGTTCTTC
many	TRBD1	TRBV6-5	TRBJ1-4	CASSYAWGQGPSNEKLFF	TGTGCCAGCAGTTACGCCTGGGGACAGGGGCCGTCTAATGAAAAACTGTTTTTT
many	TRBD2	TRBV10-2	TRBJ2-3	CASRRLAGRMAPDTQYF	TGCGCCAGCAGACGACTAGCGGGAAGGATGGCCCCCGATACGCAGTATTTT
-	-	TRBV4-3	TRBJ2-7	CASSQGDGVSEQYF	TGCGCCAGCAGCCAAGGTGATGGCGTGAGCGAGCAGTACTTC
-	-	TRBV20-1	TRBJ1-2	CSASLPGGGYTF	TGCAGTGCTAGCTTGCCGGGGGGTGGCTACACCTTC
many	-	TRBV3-1	TRBJ2-7	CASSSRGYEQYF	TGTGCCAGCAGCTCCCGGGGGTACGAGCAGTACTTC
many	TRBD1	TRBV18	TRBJ1-2	CASSPGQGMDYGYTF	TGTGCCAGCTCACCCGGACAGGGAATGGACTATGGCTACACCTTC
many	-	TRBV10-3	TRBJ2-5	CAISESGRYQETQYF	TGTGCCATCAGTGAGTCAGGCAGGTACCAAGAGACCCAGTACTTC
many	TRBD2	TRBV6-5	TRBJ2-1	CASSYSLAGVHEQFF	TGTGCCAGCAGTTACTCGCTAGCGGGAGTTCATGAGCAGTTCTTC
many	-	TRBV18	TRBJ1-5	CASTSFHNQPQHF	TGTGCCAGCACCTCATTCCACAATCAGCCCCAGCATTTT
many	TRBD1	TRBV12-3/TRBV12-4	TRBJ2-3	CASSRQGDTQYF	TGTGCCAGCAGTAGACAGGGAGATACGCAGTATTTT
few	TRBD1	TRBV29-1	TRBJ2-7	CSVVGGRYEQYF	TGCAGCGTTGTAGGGGGCAGGTACGAGCAGTACTTC
-	-	TRBV30	TRBJ1-1	CAWSVDGDTEVFF	TGTGCCTGGAGTGTAGACGGGGACACTGAAGTTTTCTTT
many	TRBD2	TRBV7-6	TRBJ2-5	CASKGGAQETQYF	TGTGCCAGCAAGGGAGGGGCCCAAGAGACCCAGTACTTC
many	TRBD2	TRBV20-1	TRBJ2-7	CSARGGSSSYEQYF	TGCAGTGCTAGGGGGGGGAGTAGCTCCTACGAGCAGTACTTC
many	TRBD2	TRBV27	TRBJ2-2	CASRAGGRRELFF	TGTGCCAGCAGAGCGGGAGGGCGCCGGGAGCTGTTTTTT
many	TRBD1	TRBV29-1	TRBJ2-7	CSVEVGQEAYEQYF	TGCAGCGTTGAAGTCGGACAGGAGGCCTACGAGCAGTACTTC
-	-	TRBV28	TRBJ2-6	CASSLGGAGTNVLTF	TGTGCCAGCAGTTTAGGGGGCGCTGGGACCAACGTCCTGACTTTC
many	TRBD2	TRBV11-2	TRBJ2-7	CASRSVRGLAGERYEQYF	TGTGCCAGCAGATCAGTTCGGGGACTAGCGGGGGAACGCTACGAGCAGTACTTC
many	-	TRBV4-1	TRBJ2-7	CASSQFLTDYEQYF	TGCGCCAGCAGCCAATTTCTCACAGACTACGAGCAGTACTTC
many	TRBD1	TRBV3-1	TRBJ2-5	CASSKTQGRFPETQYF	TGTGCCAGCAGTAAGACACAGGGGCGGTTTCCGGAGACCCAGTACTTC
many	-	TRBV29-1	TRBJ2-3	CSVGTTRRQYF	TGCAGCGTTGGGACTACGAGGAGGCAGTATTTT
many	TRBD2	TRBV7-2	TRBJ2-7	CASTLLPGLADSYEQYF	TGTGCCAGCACCTTATTACCGGGACTAGCGGACTCCTACGAGCAGTACTTC
many	-	TRBV7-8	TRBJ1-2	CASSSPSDGLANYGYTF	TGTGCCAGCAGCTCCCCATCCGACGGATTAGCTAACTATGGCTACACCTTC
many	-	TRBV5-1	TRBJ2-1	CASSWTGEAEQFF	TGCGCCAGCAGCTGGACCGGGGAGGCCGAGCAGTTCTTC
-	TRBD2	TRBV19	TRBJ2-1	CASRRTSGGSNEQFF	TGTGCCAGTCGGCGAACTAGCGGGGGCAGCAATGAGCAGTTCTTC
-	-	TRBV10-3	TRBJ2-2	CAISEGLGAGELFF	TGTGCCATCAGTGAAGGACTGGGGGCCGGGGAGCTGTTTTTT